These 6 T cell receptor beta chains were sequenced from one sample in a study of blood T cell repertoires in COVID-19. Data came from immunoSEQ multiplex PCR; TCRdb stores just in-frame clones and leaves some out. The sample comprises about 70,000 clones, about nine tenths of which are singletons, and 1.1% to 1.5% rests with the top ten. Specimen: peripheral blood. Receptor source: a man in his sixties with acute or convalescent COVID-19.

The chain carries TRBV7-9 and TRBJ2-7, with 8 bases lining up with TRBD1. The CDR3 runs 17 residues. J lost 2 bases, V lost 2 bases, and 11 bases had no gene match. Per the germline V gene, CDR1 is SEHNR and CDR2 is FQNEAQ (reference sequence). CDR3 DNA: TGTGCCAGCAGCTTACAGGCTGGGACAGGCCGCCCCTACGAGCAGTACTTC. It is translated as CASSLQAGTGRPYEQYF. The whole variable domain, filled in from reference TRBV7-9 and TRBJ2-7, reads DTGVSQNPRHKITKRGQNVTFRCDPISEHNRLYWYRQTLGQGPEFLTYFQNEAQLEKSRLLSDRFSAERPKGSFSTLEIQRTEQGDSAMYLCASSLQAGTGRPYEQYFGPGTRLTVT.

The rearrangement uses TRBV11-2 and TRBJ2-7; TRBD1 matches 7 bases. CDR1 is SGHAT, CDR2 FQNNGV, per germline. V trimming: 5 bases; J trimming: 4 bases; junction bases outside the gene matches: 11. The length of the CDR3 is 15 residues. The DNA of the CDR3 is TGTGCCAGCAGCAAAGATCCGGGACAGAGGTACGAGCAGTACTTC. It codes for CASSKDPGQRYEQYF.

The chain carries TRBV2 and TRBJ1-2; 9 bases map to TRBD1. Germline lookup yields CDR1 SNHLY and CDR2 FYNNEI. The CDR3 runs to 14 residues. Losses at the gene ends were 4 bases for V and 5 bases for J; bases not matched to a gene: 5. DNA of the CDR3: TGTGCCAGCAGTGGGGACAGGGCCGTATATGGCTACACCTTC. Its translation is CASSGDRAVYGYTF.

This clone has just a few counts. The rearrangement uses TRBV18 and TRBJ1-1; 7 bases match TRBD1. Trimming cost V 6 bases and J 5 bases; bases outside gene matches: 12. The CDR3 sequence is 15 residues long. The germline V gene encodes CDR1 KGHSH and CDR2 LQKENI. CDR3: CASSNYRGDGTEAFF. CDR3 coding DNA: TGTGCCAGCTCTAACTACAGGGGTGACGGAACTGAAGCTTTCTTT.

Concerning this clone itself: The sample carries other DNA sequences with the same CDR3. The chain combines TRBV5-8 with TRBJ1-5, with a weak D call TRBD1 (5 bases). CDR3 size: 16 residues. Germline CDR1 and CDR2: SGHTS and YDEGEE. With 0 bases removed from V and 1 base from J, the gap between germline ends came to 11 bases. CDR3 in amino acids: CASSLGSRGSNQPQHF. The CDR3 DNA is TGTGCCAGCAGCTTGGGGTCTAGGGGCAGCAATCAGCCCCAGCATTTT.

As DNA, the CDR3 is TGCGCCAGCAGCCAAGTGTTAGACAGGGACTATGGCTACACCTTC. Its translation: CASSQVLDRDYGYTF. V usage is TRBV4-1 and J usage is TRBJ1-2; 7 positions match TRBD1. Germline CDR1 MGHRA, CDR2 YSYEKL. V shed 1 base, J shed 3 bases, and the junction held 5 bases outside the gene matches. The CDR3 runs 15 residues.